The sequence of this T cell receptor beta chain was determined in a study of beta chain features in type 1 diabetes. Whole-study results and caveats: Within patients, naive, central memory and Treg TCRB repertoires seemed more similar than within healthy donors. Researchers report that Type 1 diabetes patients had moderately but significantly shorter TCRB CDR3s across all four CD4+ subsets. There were fewer insertions and more deletions at the VDJ junctions of type 1 diabetes patients. Sequencing used cDNA, and cells with high TCR expression could therefore be over-represented.

What was sequenced were expressed TCRB transcripts, since all of the isolated RNA had been reverse transcribed. Sequenced by immunoSEQ multiplex PCR; TCRdb stores in-frame clones only, minus some. This sample yields about 700,000 clones, of which around 15% are seen a single time; less than 0.025% belongs to the top ten. The CDR3 length is 16 residues. CDR1 is MNHEY and CDR2 is SVGAGI in the germline V gene. The junction had 7 bases not matched to a gene; V was cut back by 4 bases and J by 4 bases. As regards this clone: What it binds is not known.

The collection from each donor was one heparinised blood draw averaging about 116 mL. The V call is TRBV6-5, the J call TRBJ2-1, with 10 bases fitting TRBD2. This TCR was recovered from a man younger than 30 with type 1 diabetes. Material: naive CD4+ T cells from blood. The DNA of the CDR3 is TGTGCCAGCAGTTTCAAGGGACTAGCGAATTACAATGAGCAGTTCTTC. As protein: CASSFKGLANYNEQFF.